The present TCR beta chain was sequenced within a study of CXCR3-negative and CXCR3-positive naive CD8 T cells. About the research overall: The total count of TRB reads reached 130 million to 150 million, and each library contributed about 1.5 +/- 0.3 million.

Definition of naive CD8+ T cells rested on a CD45RO-CCR7+CD27+CD95- profile. Study conclusions and caveats: TRBV-TRBJ usage was similar across naive CXCR3 subsets but distinct in memory cells. Hydrophobicity of TRB CDR3s was greater in CXCR3-positive naive cells than in CXCR3-negative naive cells.

The CDR3 length is 14 residues. CDR1 and CDR2 (germline): LGHDT, YNNKEL (reference sequence). To note about this clonotype: Its antigen is not identified.

UMI-labeled TRB cDNA libraries were prepared by 5' RACE. No DNA is given; TCRdb re-called the 5' RACE reads and lists each CDR3 protein once. The sample table sets out about 120,000 distinct CDR3 sequences. This TCR was recovered from a human donor in good health. Some clones in this sample may be carry-over from other donors' samples. Sequencing input: naive CXCR3+ CD8+ T cells from blood. Subset reported: CD45RO-CCR7+CD27+CD95- naive CD8+ T cells expressing CXCR3 (TNR3+). The chain carries TRBV3-1 and TRBJ2-4; TCRdb lists TRBD2, though no DNA is available to test this call. The chain's CDR3 is CASSQGTSAFIQYF.